The 19 T cell receptor beta chains given below trace back to one sample, sequenced in a study of blood T cell repertoires in COVID-19. Profiled with immunoSEQ multiplex PCR; TCRdb holds only in-frame clones, not every one. In the table there are roughly 280,000 clones, roughly 89% of which are singletons. Sequencing used peripheral blood. The receptor set was obtained from a man aged 50 to 60 with acute or convalescent COVID-19.

The chain carries TRBV6-6 and TRBJ2-7, with 9 nucleotides matching TRBD1. From germline, CDR1 is MNHNY and CDR2 SVGAGI (reference sequence). The CDR3 runs 14 residues. J gave up 3 bases and V 6 bases, and 6 bases lay outside the gene matches. In DNA form, the CDR3 reads TGTGCCAGCAGACCTCGACAGGGGGGCTACGAGCAGTACTTC. This codes for CASRPRQGGYEQYF.

The chain carries TRBV5-1 and TRBJ1-2, with D possibly TRBD1 on 5 matching bases. Trimming stripped 0 bases from V and 3 bases from J, with 15 bases between. There are 16 residues in the CDR3. Germline V lookup: CDR1 SGHRS, CDR2 YFSETQ. CDR3: CASSLVAPPTDYGYTF. For the CDR3, the DNA is TGCGCCAGCAGCTTGGTGGCCCCACCGACAGACTATGGCTACACCTTC.

The chain employs TRBV19 and TRBJ1-6, with a possible D match to TRBD1 (5 bases). CDR3 length equals 13 residues. The V gene lost 7 bases and the J gene lost 7 bases, with 11 bases spanning the gap. Germline V gene lookup returns CDR1 LNHDA and CDR2 SQIVND (reference sequence). The CDR3: CASKAGLNSPLHF. The CDR3, as DNA: TGTGCCAGTAAGGCAGGGCTAAATTCACCCCTCCACTTT.

The gene calls are TRBV5-1 and TRBJ2-7; 8 bases are a match to TRBD2. V shed 2 bases, J shed 2 bases, and the junction held 9 bases outside the gene matches. This CDR3 comprises 16 residues. Germline assignment: CDR1 SGHRS and CDR2 YFSETQ. CDR3: CASSFAGGGGTYEQYF. DNA of the CDR3: TGCGCCAGCAGCTTCGCGGGGGGCGGAGGGACCTACGAGCAGTACTTC.

This clone was seen only once. V usage is TRBV9 and J usage is TRBJ1-1; no reliable D call. Trimming cost V 3 bases and J 0 bases, with 9 bases left between them. This CDR3 has 14 residues. Germline CDR1 SGDLS, CDR2 YYNGEE. The CDR3 reads CASSAWSMNTEAFF. DNA for the CDR3: TGTGCCAGCAGCGCCTGGAGCATGAACACTGAAGCTTTCTTT.

CDR3 region: CASSLGVGTEAFF. CDR3 DNA: TGTGCCAGCAGCTTAGGTGTCGGGACTGAAGCTTTCTTT. The gene calls are TRBV7-3 and TRBJ1-1; D uncertain. Trimming cost V 2 bases and J 5 bases, with 9 bases left between them. CDR3 size: 13 residues. Per germline, CDR1 SGHTA and CDR2 FQGTGA.

The chain links TRBV12-3 or TRBV12-4 to TRBJ1-1; D not resolved. Trimming took 3 bases from V and 12 from J, leaving 14 bases between them. The CDR3 spans 12 residues. The DNA for the CDR3 is TGTGCCAGCAGTTTGGCGGCGTTTATGCCTTTCTTT. Its translation is CASSLAAFMPFF.

This chain joins TRBV5-8 and TRBJ2-7; 7 bases fit TRBD1. The germline CDR1 and CDR2 sequences are SGHTS and YDEGEE. Unmatched junction bases numbered 7, after V lost 2 bases and J lost 5 bases. The CDR3 is 14 residues long. The CDR3 region is CASSLTGDPHEQYF. The CDR3 bases are TGTGCCAGCAGCTTAACAGGGGATCCCCACGAGCAGTACTTC.

The V and J genes are TRBV7-9 and TRBJ1-2; 11 bases agree with TRBD1. V shed 3 bases and J 4 bases; nucleotides not matched to a gene: 7. The CDR3 is 16 residues long. Germline V gene sequence: CDR1 SEHNR, CDR2 FQNEAQ (reference sequence). For the CDR3, the DNA is TGTGCCAGCAGCTTTTGGACAGGGGGCTTTGGCTATGGCTACACCTTC. This codes for CASSFWTGGFGYGYTF.

This clone was observed a single time. This chain's CDR3 is CAWNSGTSFNEQFF. The DNA for the CDR3 is TGTGCCTGGAATTCCGGGACTAGCTTCAATGAGCAGTTCTTC. The chain uses TRBV30 and TRBJ2-1; 9 nucleotides agree with TRBD2. Per the germline V gene, CDR1 is GTSNPN and CDR2 is SVGIG (reference sequence). This CDR3 is built from 14 residues. V was clipped by 4 bases and J by 6 bases; unmatched bases: 7.

This clone appeared once. This chain joins TRBV6-1 and TRBJ1-1; D call uncertain. CDR1 and CDR2 (germline): MNHNS, SASEGT. This CDR3 is 15 amino acids long. Trimming took off 0 bases at V and 6 bases at J, with 14 bases between the two ends. The CDR3 sequence: CASSEASRHNAEAFF. The CDR3 nucleotides read TGTGCCAGCAGTGAAGCTTCGAGACATAATGCTGAAGCTTTCTTT.

The V gene is TRBV2, the J gene TRBJ2-7, with TRBD1 identical over 9 bases. The germline V gene encodes CDR1 SNHLY and CDR2 FYNNEI. The CDR3 length is 11 residues. V shed 6 bases, J shed 6 bases, and the junction held 0 bases outside the gene matches. The DNA for the CDR3 is TGTGCCAGCAGGGACAGGGGCGAGCAGTACTTC. This sequence encodes CASRDRGEQYF. The full variable domain, completed using reference TRBV2 and TRBJ2-7, is EPEVTQTPSHQVTQMGQEVILRCVPISNHLYFYWYRQILGQKVEFLVSFYNNEISEKSEIFDDQFSVERPDGSNFTLKIRSTKLEDSAMYFCASRDRGEQYFGPGTRLTVT.

This clone has only one observation. The chain uses TRBV3-1 (or the pseudogene TRBV3-2) and TRBJ1-1; the D is unclear. V shed 1 base and J shed 7 bases, with 7 bases lying between them. CDR3 length: 12 residues. Germline CDR1 reads LGHDT; CDR2 reads YNNKEL (reference sequence). This CDR3 reads CASSQVVSEAFF. Written as DNA, the CDR3 is TGTGCCAGCAGCCAAGTGGTCAGTGAAGCTTTCTTT.

CDR3 sequence (DNA): TGTGCCAGCAGCCCCTACAGGGGCAGTAAGGAAAAACTGTTTTTT. Protein sequence: CASSPYRGSKEKLFF. The V gene is TRBV7-6, the J gene TRBJ1-4; the match to TRBD1 covers 7 bases. CDR1 is SGHVS and CDR2 is FNYEAQ in the germline V gene. V shed 5 bases, J shed 8 bases, and the junction held 11 bases outside the gene matches. This CDR3 is built from 15 residues. Looking up the rest from reference TRBV7-6 and TRBJ1-4 gives the full variable domain: GAGVSQSPRYKVTKRGQDVALRCDPISGHVSLYWYRQALGQGPEFLTYFNYEAQQDKSGLPNDRFSAERPEGSISTLTIQRTEQRDSAMYRCASSPYRGSKEKLFFGSGTQLSVL.

This chain links TRBV10-3 with TRBJ2-5; D is perhaps TRBD2 (6 bases). The germline V and J ends were trimmed by 3 bases and 1 base, with 15 bases remaining between them. CDR1 is ENHRY and CDR2 is SYGVKD in the germline V gene. This CDR3 has 16 amino acids. The CDR3 DNA follows: TGTGCCATCAGTGACCCTGGACTAATCCTCCAAGAGACCCAGTACTTC. Protein product: CAISDPGLILQETQYF.

The CDR3 bases are TGTGCCAGCAGCTTCGGCAATCAGCCCCAGCATTTT. Translation: CASSFGNQPQHF. The chain has TRBV7-9 and TRBJ1-5; D gene ambiguous. This CDR3 contains 12 residues. Germline loops: CDR1 SEHNR, CDR2 FQNEAQ (reference sequence). Trimming left V 3 bases short and J 2 bases short, with 2 bases between.

The chain links TRBV30 to TRBJ2-7, with 7 nucleotides matching TRBD2. In germline, CDR1 is GTSNPN, CDR2 SVGIG (reference sequence). The V segment lost 2 bases and the J segment 5 bases; nucleotides outside the gene matches: 3. The CDR3 sequence is 12 residues long. The CDR3 loop is CAWSIAGNEQYF. The DNA for the CDR3 is TGTGCCTGGAGTATAGCGGGTAACGAGCAGTACTTC.

This clone was counted once. The chain couples TRBV25-1 to TRBJ1-4, with 9 bases matching TRBD1. Germline V gene lookup returns CDR1 MGHDK and CDR2 SYGVNS. With 4 bases clipped from V and 5 bases from J, the junction kept 5 bases outside the gene matches. The CDR3 totals 15 residues. CDR3 amino acids: CASSARTGANEKLFF. The CDR3 bases are TGTGCCAGCAGTGCCCGGACAGGGGCCAATGAAAAACTGTTTTTT.

To note about this clone: One end of the junction does not line up with germline, which may come from a read error. The chain carries TRBV7-7 and TRBJ2-5, with TRBD2 matching 7 bases. The CDR3 consists of 15 residues. CDR1 is SSHAT and CDR2 is FNYEAQ in the germline V gene (reference sequence). The CDR3 nucleotides are TGTGCTAGCAGCGTGGGGGGGACGGTCCAAGAGACCCAGTACTTC. Translated: CASSVGGTVQETQYF.